Following are 23 T cell receptor beta chains from one sample sequenced in a study of cytomegalovirus exposure and HLA in healthy donors. The PCR had 60 Vbeta and 13 Jbeta primers. TCRdb's copy holds only in-frame clones and misses some; the assay was immunoSEQ multiplex PCR. The sample lists under 80,000 clones, about 81% occurring once. Sequencing input: PBMCs. The receptors stem from a man aged 45-65 years in good health and CMV-seropositive.

The chain is built from TRBV27 and TRBJ2-1, with TRBD2 matching over 11 bases. The germline V gene encodes CDR1 MNHEY and CDR2 SMNVEV (reference sequence). J lost 8 bases, V lost 5 bases, and 8 bases had no gene match. The CDR3 consists of 15 residues. The CDR3 sequence: CASSLWTSGYHEQFF. DNA of the CDR3: TGTGCCAGCAGTCTCTGGACTAGCGGGTACCATGAGCAGTTCTTC.

The chain joins TRBV6-6 to TRBJ1-3; D is uncertain. CDR1 MNHNY and CDR2 SVGAGI come from the germline V gene (reference sequence). The CDR3 spans 16 residues. V lost 5 bases to trimming and J lost 4 bases, with 18 bases between them. Here the CDR3 reads CASSTQTGGLGNTIYF. DNA of the CDR3: TGTGCCAGCAGTACACAAACCGGAGGGCTCGGAAACACCATATATTTT.

V is TRBV11-3 and J is TRBJ1-6; weak D call: TRBD1 (5 bases). The CDR3 is made up of 17 amino acids. CDR1 SGHNT and CDR2 YENEEA come from the germline V gene. Trimming removed 4 bases from V and 9 bases from J, with 22 bases in between. The CDR3 nucleotides read TGTGCCAGCAGCTCGAAAAGGGGAGGGGCCAAAGGTTCACCCCTCCACTTT. Translated: CASSSKRGGAKGSPLHF.

This chain joins TRBV6-1 and TRBJ1-2; 8 bases are a match to TRBD1. The CDR3 is 14 amino acids. From germline, CDR1 is MNHNS and CDR2 SASEGT. V was clipped by 10 bases and J by 4 bases; unmatched bases: 11. The CDR3 loop reads CATDPGQVPYGYTF. For the CDR3, the DNA is TGTGCCACCGACCCGGGACAGGTACCCTATGGCTACACCTTC.

The CDR3 DNA is TGCGCCAGCAGCAGGGGACAGGACTACGAGCAGTACTTC. It is translated as CASSRGQDYEQYF. The chain combines TRBV5-1 with TRBJ2-7; TRBD1 matches at 8 bases. Germline CDR1 SGHRS, CDR2 YFSETQ. With V trimmed by 4 bases and J by 3 bases, 3 bases remained unmatched. The CDR3 covers 13 residues.

On this clone: Since the CDR3 does not end with the conserved phenylalanine or tryptophan, this likely comes from a read error. This chain links TRBV7-6 with TRBJ2-7; 7 bases align to TRBD1. The CDR3 runs to 15 residues. V trimming: 1 base; J trimming: 3 bases; junction bases outside the gene matches: 6. CDR1 and CDR2 from the germline V gene are SGHVS and FNYEAQ. CDR3 in amino acids: CASSLDEGANYEQYL. In DNA form, the CDR3 reads TGTGCCAGCAGCTTAGATGAGGGGGCGAACTACGAGCAGTACCTC.

This clone was picked up one time. The chain links TRBV27 to TRBJ2-5; D unresolved. The CDR3 runs 12 residues. V lost 5 bases to trimming and J lost 0 bases, with 4 bases between them. CDR1 and CDR2 from the germline V gene are MNHEY and SMNVEV (reference sequence). The CDR3 coding sequence is TGTGCCAGCAGTCCAAACCAAGAGACCCAGTACTTC. Its protein is CASSPNQETQYF.

The V gene is TRBV7-9, the J gene TRBJ2-2; TRBD2 matches 15 bases. CDR1 SEHNR and CDR2 FQNEAQ come from the germline V gene (reference sequence). V shed 3 bases and J 6 bases; nucleotides not matched to a gene: 5. The CDR3 runs 17 residues. CDR3 loop: CASSLGLAGGRAGELFF. CDR3 bases: TGTGCCAGCAGCTTGGGACTAGCGGGAGGTAGAGCCGGGGAGCTGTTTTTT.

CDR3 bases: TGTGCCAAGGGGGGGCGAGGGTCCAATCAGCCCCAGCATTTT. Translated: CAKGGRGSNQPQHF. The chain employs TRBV25-1 and TRBJ1-5; D is possibly TRBD1 (6 bases). Germline CDR1 reads MGHDK; CDR2 reads SYGVNS. The CDR3 runs 14 residues. V lost 10 bases to trimming and J lost 3 bases, with 16 bases between them.

This clone was seen only a few times. J is TRBJ1-2 and V is TRBV7-2; no definite D call. The CDR3 covers 14 residues. The germline V and J ends were trimmed by 10 bases and 2 bases, with 17 bases remaining between them. Germline loops: CDR1 SGHTA, CDR2 FQGNSA. The CDR3 sequence is CATLHARRNYGYTF. CDR3 sequence (DNA): TGTGCCACCCTACACGCTAGGAGGAACTATGGCTACACCTTC.

This sequence joins TRBV21-1 and TRBJ2-3; the table calls TRBD2, which could not be checked here. TRBV21-1 is deemed a pseudogene. This CDR3 region has 14 residues. The CDR3 is CASSIRRVTDTQYF. CDR3 coding DNA: TGTGCCAGCAGTATTAGGAGGGTCACAGATACGCAGTATTTT.

This chain links TRBV29-1 with TRBJ2-7; maybe TRBD1 (6 bases). Germline V gene lookup returns CDR1 SQVTM and CDR2 ANQGSEA. The CDR3 has 14 amino acids. Trimming took off 2 bases at V and 7 bases at J, with 18 bases between the two ends. CDR3 loop: CSVELDRGDWEQYF. The CDR3 DNA is TGCAGCGTTGAATTGGACAGAGGGGATTGGGAGCAGTACTTC.

The J gene is TRBJ2-1, the V gene TRBV6-5; 9 bases match TRBD1. Germline CDR1 MNHEY, CDR2 SVGAGI. V lost 6 bases to trimming and J lost 1 base; unmatched junction nucleotides: 4. This CDR3 has 15 amino acids. The CDR3 loop is CASRVGTGSYNEQFF. The CDR3 bases are TGTGCCAGCAGGGTCGGGACAGGGTCCTACAATGAGCAGTTCTTC.

The chain has TRBV7-2 and TRBJ1-6; the D gene is possibly TRBD1 (6 bases). This CDR3 is built from 15 residues. Germline assignment: CDR1 SGHTA and CDR2 FQGNSA. Trimming left V 2 bases short and J 5 bases short, with 10 bases between. CDR3 sequence (DNA): TGTGCCAGCAGCTTAATCGGACAGAATAATTCACCCCTCCACTTT. Translating gives CASSLIGQNNSPLHF.

CDR3 DNA: TGTGCCAGCAAGGGGGAAACCTACGAGCAGTACTTC. This sequence encodes CASKGETYEQYF. V and J are TRBV25-1 and TRBJ2-7; TRBD1 might be the D (6 bases). The V gene's germline CDR1 is MGHDK and CDR2 SYGVNS. V gave up 7 bases and J gave up 2 bases, with 9 bases separating them. The CDR3 covers 12 residues.

The V and J genes are TRBV5-1 and TRBJ2-3; TRBD1 matches 10 bases. The CDR3 is 13 residues long. V gave up 10 bases and J gave up 2 bases; unmatched junction bases: 4. From germline, CDR1 is SGHRS and CDR2 YFSETQ. CDR3 sequence: CAGGTGDTDTQYF. In nucleotides, the CDR3 is TGCGCCGGGGGGACAGGGGACACAGATACGCAGTATTTT.

The chain joins TRBV5-4 to TRBJ2-1; 10 bases match TRBD2. The V segment lost 4 bases and the J segment 4 bases; nucleotides outside the gene matches: 8. Germline-derived CDR1 and CDR2 are SGHNT and YYREEE (reference sequence). CDR3 length: 16 residues. The CDR3 DNA reads TGTGCCAGCAGCCATCGGACTAGCGGAGGGTACAATGAGCAGTTCTTC. It encodes CASSHRTSGGYNEQFF.

A remark on this clone: It is likely a read error, because the conserved phenylalanine at the end of the CDR3 is missing. The rearrangement joins TRBV19 to TRBJ2-2; 9 bases match TRBD1. The V and J ends lost 3 bases and 7 bases, in that order; junction bases with no gene match: 3. The length of the CDR3 is 14 residues. Germline V lookup: CDR1 LNHDA, CDR2 SQIVND (reference sequence). The CDR3 spells CASSITGGIGELFL. In DNA form, the CDR3 reads TGTGCCAGTAGTATCACAGGGGGCATCGGGGAGCTGTTTTTG.

The V call is TRBV9, the J call TRBJ1-3; D is ambiguous. Trimming removed 3 bases at V and 4 bases at J, with 11 bases between. Germline CDR1 reads SGDLS; CDR2 reads YYNGEE. The CDR3 consists of 14 residues. The CDR3 DNA is TGTGCCAGCAGCGAGACTAGTCGAGGAAACACCATATATTTT. It encodes CASSETSRGNTIYF. The variable domain in full, completed from reference TRBV9 and TRBJ1-3, reads DSGVTQTPKHLITATGQRVTLRCSPRSGDLSVYWYQQSLDQGLQFLIQYYNGEERAKGNILERFSAQQFPDLHSELNLSSLELGDSALYFCASSETSRGNTIYFGEGSWLTVV.

The chain is built from TRBV19 and TRBJ2-5, with 9 bases identical to TRBD1. Germline loops: CDR1 LNHDA, CDR2 SQIVND (reference sequence). This CDR3 has 13 amino acids. The V and J ends lost 11 bases and 5 bases, in that order; junction bases with no gene match: 9. DNA of the CDR3: TGTGCCGCAAAATCGGGGACAGGGGAGACCCAGTACTTC. Translated: CAAKSGTGETQYF.

The gene calls are TRBV10-1 and TRBJ1-5, with D perhaps matching TRBD1 (5 bases). V shed 2 bases and J shed 5 bases, with 22 bases lying between them. The CDR3 runs 18 residues. The germline gives CDR1 WNHNN, CDR2 SYGVQD (reference sequence). The CDR3 protein is CASSEAGPDTGWDQPQHF. Here the CDR3 DNA reads TGCGCCAGCAGTGAGGCCGGACCGGACACCGGTTGGGATCAGCCCCAGCATTTT.

The genes are TRBV7-2 and TRBJ2-1, with 12 bases matching TRBD2. Germline values: CDR1 SGHTA, CDR2 FQGNSA. The junction had 3 bases not matched to a gene; V was cut back by 0 bases and J by 9 bases. The CDR3 is made up of 15 amino acids. CDR3 nucleotides: TGTGCCAGCAGCTTAGCTCTAGCGGGGGGGTCTGAGCAGTTCTTC. Its protein product is CASSLALAGGSEQFF. Looking up the rest from reference TRBV7-2 and TRBJ2-1 gives the full variable domain: GAGVSQSPSNKVTEKGKDVELRCDPISGHTALYWYRQSLGQGLEFLIYFQGNSAPDKSGLPSDRFSAERTGGSVSTLTIQRTQQEDSAVYLCASSLALAGGSEQFFGPGTRLTVL.

The chain employs TRBV7-9 and TRBJ2-5; 9 bases agree with TRBD1. The length of the CDR3 is 15 residues. Germline CDR1 SEHNR, CDR2 FQNEAQ (reference sequence). With V trimmed by 5 bases and J by 5 bases, 9 bases remained unmatched. Here the CDR3 reads CASSIGTGTRETQYF. CDR3 DNA: TGTGCCAGCAGCATCGGGACAGGGACGCGGGAGACCCAGTACTTC.